This T cell receptor (beta chain) is from a study of shared clonotypes between healthy human individuals. The wider study: Researchers assigned three CD4 naive, three CD4 memory, two CD8 naive and one CD8 memory plate to each donor. Study results and caveats: Rarefaction analysis demonstrated incomplete sorted-subset sequencing notwithstanding large depth.

As for this clone: Its antigen is undetermined.

Memory CD4+ cells were the fraction left after CD45RA+ naive selection. Between the trimmed V and J ends, which lost 8 bases and 1 base, there was a span of 17 bases. Germline CDR1 is MNHEY and CDR2 is SMNVEV (reference sequence). The CDR3 is 16 amino acids. Using about 190 ng DNA, 25,000 to 35,000 T cell genomes, the sorted-subset replicate PCRs were run. The protocol was immunoSEQ multiplex PCR, while the TCRdb copy is restricted to in-frame clones and leaves out a portion. The sample consists of roughly 1,500,000 clones, approximately 98.5% of them appearing once. The source is a man aged 25 to 40 in good health. The sequenced material came from naive CD4+ T cells sorted from blood. Sample subset: CD45RA+ positively selected. V gene TRBV27 combines with J gene TRBJ1-4, with D possibly TRBD1 on 6 matching bases. CDR3 bases: TGTGCCAGCCGGGGAAAGGGGGTCGTAACTAATGAAAAACTGTTTTTT. Its protein product is CASRGKGVVTNEKLFF. The variable domain in full, with the rest retrieved from reference TRBV27 and TRBJ1-4, is EAQVTQNPRYLITVTGKKLTVTCSQNMNHEYMSWYRQDPGLGLRQIYYSMNVEVTDKGDVPEGYKVSRKEKRNFPLILESPSPNQTSLYFCASRGKGVVTNEKLFFGSGTQLSVL.